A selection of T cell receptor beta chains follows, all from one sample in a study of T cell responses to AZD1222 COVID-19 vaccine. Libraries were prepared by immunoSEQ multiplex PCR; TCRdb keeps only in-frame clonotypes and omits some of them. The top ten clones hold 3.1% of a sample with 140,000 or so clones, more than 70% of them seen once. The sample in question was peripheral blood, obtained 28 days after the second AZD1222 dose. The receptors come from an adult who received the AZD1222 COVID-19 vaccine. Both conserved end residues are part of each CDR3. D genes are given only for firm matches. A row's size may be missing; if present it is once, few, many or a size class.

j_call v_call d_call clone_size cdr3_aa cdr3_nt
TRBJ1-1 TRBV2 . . CASTPVYTSVEAFF TGTGCCAGCACGCCCGTGTATACGTCGGTTGAAGCTTTCTTT
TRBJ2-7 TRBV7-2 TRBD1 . CASSPPGQGSYEQYF TGTGCCAGCAGCCCCCCGGGACAGGGCTCCTACGAGCAGTACTTC
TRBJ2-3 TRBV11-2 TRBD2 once CASSSLAGGEPDTQYF TGTGCCAGCAGCTCCCTAGCGGGGGGAGAACCAGATACGCAGTATTTT
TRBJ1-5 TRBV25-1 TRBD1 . CASSAQTGGNQPQHF TGTGCCAGCAGTGCTCAGACAGGGGGCAATCAGCCCCAGCATTTT
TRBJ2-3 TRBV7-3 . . CASSLGSSTSTDTQYF TGTGCCAGCAGCTTAGGGAGCTCCACTAGCACAGATACGCAGTATTTT
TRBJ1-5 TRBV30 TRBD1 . CAWSKTNRGYNQPQHF TGTGCCTGGAGTAAGACAAACAGGGGCTACAATCAGCCCCAGCATTTT
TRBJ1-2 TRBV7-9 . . CASSLQGPDYGYTF TGTGCCAGCAGCTTACAGGGGCCCGACTATGGCTACACCTTC
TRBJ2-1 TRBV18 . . CASSPPGINEQFF TGTGCCAGCTCACCACCGGGTATCAATGAGCAGTTCTTC
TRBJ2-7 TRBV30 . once CAWSNRAPYEQYF TGTGCCTGGAGTAATAGGGCCCCCTACGAGCAGTACTTC
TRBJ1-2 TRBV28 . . CASSLEDRAYGYTF TGTGCCAGCAGTTTAGAGGACCGAGCCTATGGCTACACCTTC
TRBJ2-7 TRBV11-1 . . CASISSGAYEQYF TGTGCCAGCATCTCGTCAGGGGCCTACGAGCAGTACTTC
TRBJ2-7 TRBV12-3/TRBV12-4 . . CASSRNRGYEQYF TGTGCCAGCAGCCGTAATCGAGGCTACGAGCAGTACTTC
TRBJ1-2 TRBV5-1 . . CASRVDANYGYTF TGCGCCAGCAGGGTGGATGCTAACTATGGCTACACCTTC
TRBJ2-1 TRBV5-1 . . CASKVRAASSYNEQFF TGCGCCAGCAAGGTCAGGGCGGCTAGCTCCTACAATGAGCAGTTCTTC
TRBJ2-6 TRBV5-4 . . CASSLTTLLGANVLTF TGTGCCAGCAGCTTGACGACCCTTCTGGGGGCCAACGTCCTGACTTTC
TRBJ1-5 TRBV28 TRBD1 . CASRGQGALYQPQHF TGTGCCAGCAGGGGACAGGGGGCCCTCTATCAGCCCCAGCATTTT
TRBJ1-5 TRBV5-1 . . CASSLDQGNQPQHF TGCGCCAGCAGCTTGGACCAGGGGAATCAGCCCCAGCATTTT
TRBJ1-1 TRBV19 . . CASISPQGNTEAFF TGTGCCAGTATCTCCCCCCAGGGGAACACTGAAGCTTTCTTT
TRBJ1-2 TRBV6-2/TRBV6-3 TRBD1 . CASSSSGGNYGYTF TGTGCCAGCAGTTCCTCAGGGGGCAACTATGGCTACACCTTC
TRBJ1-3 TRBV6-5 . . CASRFTTTPADTIYF TGTGCCAGCAGGTTCACGACGACCCCGGCGGACACCATATATTTT
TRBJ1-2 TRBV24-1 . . CATSETGERAGYTF TGTGCCACCAGTGAAACGGGTGAACGGGCTGGCTACACCTTC
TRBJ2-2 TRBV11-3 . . CASSLDNTGELFF TGTGCCAGCAGCCTTGACAACACCGGGGAGCTGTTTTTT
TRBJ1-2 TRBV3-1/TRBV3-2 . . CASSRKYGDVFDYGYTF TGTGCCAGCAGCCGGAAATACGGGGACGTGTTTGACTATGGCTACACCTTC
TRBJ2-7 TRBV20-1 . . CSASSSATNYEQYF TGCAGTGCTAGTTCGTCTGCAACTAACTACGAGCAGTACTTC
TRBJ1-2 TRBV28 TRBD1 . CASSPGQGYGYTF TGTGCCAGCAGCCCCGGACAGGGCTATGGCTACACCTTC
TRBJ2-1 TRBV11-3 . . CASSLDAQPLYNEQFF TGTGCCAGCAGCTTAGATGCCCAACCCCTATACAATGAGCAGTTCTTC
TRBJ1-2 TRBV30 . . CAWSRGKGYTF TGTGCCTGGAGTAGGGGAAAGGGCTACACCTTC
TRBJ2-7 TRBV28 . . CASRGTIRAPYEQYF TGTGCCAGCAGGGGGACAATTAGGGCTCCCTACGAGCAGTACTTC
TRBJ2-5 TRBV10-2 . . CASSEEETQYF TGCGCCAGCAGTGAGGAAGAGACCCAGTACTTC
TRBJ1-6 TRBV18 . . CASSPFSGDDHNSPLHF TGTGCCAGCTCACCCTTCTCTGGGGACGATCATAATTCACCCCTCCACTTT
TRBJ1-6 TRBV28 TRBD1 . CASSSEGTATSPLHF TGTGCCAGCAGTTCGGAAGGGACAGCGACCTCACCCCTCCACTTT
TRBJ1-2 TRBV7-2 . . CASSSQRNYGYTF TGTGCCAGCAGTTCTCAGAGAAACTATGGCTACACCTTC
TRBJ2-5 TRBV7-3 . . CASSLTMVSQTQYF TGTGCCAGCAGCTTAACGATGGTCTCTCAGACCCAGTACTTC
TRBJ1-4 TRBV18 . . CASSPDTGKNEKLFF TGTGCCAGCTCACCGGACACAGGGAAGAATGAAAAACTGTTTTTT
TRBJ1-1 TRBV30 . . CAWSRINTEAFF TGTGCCTGGAGTCGGATAAACACTGAAGCTTTCTTT
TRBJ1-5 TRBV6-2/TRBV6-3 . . CASSTGGLGQPQHF TGTGCCAGCAGTACGGGCGGGCTAGGTCAGCCCCAGCATTTT
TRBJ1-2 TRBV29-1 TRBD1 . CSVDLGQGGYGYTF TGCAGCGTTGATTTGGGGCAGGGGGGTTATGGCTACACCTTC
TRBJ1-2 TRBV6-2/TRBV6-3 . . CASSTTGYGYTF TGTGCCAGCAGTACAACAGGGTATGGCTACACCTTC
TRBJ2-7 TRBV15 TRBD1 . CATSRDLGQGDEQYF TGTGCCACCAGCAGAGATTTGGGACAGGGTGACGAGCAGTACTTC
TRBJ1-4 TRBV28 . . CASSLGGAPRLNEKLFF TGTGCCAGCAGTTTAGGGGGGGCTCCGCGTTTAAATGAAAAACTGTTTTTT
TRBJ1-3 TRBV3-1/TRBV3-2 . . CASSQDSGSGNTIYF TGTGCCAGCAGCCAAGATTCTGGCTCTGGAAACACCATATATTTT
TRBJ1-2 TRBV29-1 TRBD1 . CSVPQGAGYTF TGCAGCGTTCCTCAGGGGGCAGGCTACACCTTC
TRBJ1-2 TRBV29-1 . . CSGRGDNYGYTF TGCAGCGGGAGAGGTGATAACTATGGCTACACCTTC
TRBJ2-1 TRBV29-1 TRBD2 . CSVAGVLAARSSYNEQFF TGCAGCGTTGCCGGGGTGCTAGCGGCAAGAAGCTCCTACAATGAGCAGTTCTTC
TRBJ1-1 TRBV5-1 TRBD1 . CASSLGQGFTEAFF TGCGCCAGCAGCTTGGGACAGGGATTCACTGAAGCTTTCTTT
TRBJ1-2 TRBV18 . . CASSTGTGLYYGYTF TGTGCCAGCTCAACGGGTACTGGACTATACTATGGCTACACCTTC
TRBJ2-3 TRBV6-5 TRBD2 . CASSRETSGTDTQYF TGTGCCAGCAGTCGCGAGACTAGCGGCACAGATACGCAGTATTTT
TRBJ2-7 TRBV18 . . CASSPPSGIYEQYF TGTGCCAGCTCACCACCCTCAGGGATCTACGAGCAGTACTTC
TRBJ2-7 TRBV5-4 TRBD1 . CASSSLTGTGIDEQYF TGTGCCAGCAGCTCCTTAACCGGGACAGGGATTGACGAGCAGTACTTC
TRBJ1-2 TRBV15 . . CATSRDQTGSYGYTF TGTGCCACCAGCAGAGATCAGACAGGAAGCTATGGCTACACCTTC
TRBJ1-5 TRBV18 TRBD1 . CASSPQRGDRAQHF TGTGCCAGCTCACCTCAGAGAGGGGACAGGGCCCAGCATTTT
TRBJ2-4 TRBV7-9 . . CASSLSAGNIQYF TGTGCCAGCAGCTTGTCGGCGGGAAACATTCAGTACTTC
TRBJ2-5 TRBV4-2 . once CASSRPGAEQETQYF TGTGCCAGCAGCAGACCTGGGGCAGAACAAGAGACCCAGTACTTC
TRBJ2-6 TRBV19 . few CASKAKLRGANVLTF TGTGCCAGTAAAGCTAAGCTGCGAGGGGCCAACGTCCTGACTTTC
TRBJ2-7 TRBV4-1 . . CASSLLPGTTLYEQYF TGCGCCAGCAGCCTTCTTCCCGGGACAACTCTCTACGAGCAGTACTTC
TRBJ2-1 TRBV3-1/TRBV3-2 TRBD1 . CASSPQGTGCPSSYNEQFF TGTGCCAGCAGCCCGCAAGGGACAGGGTGCCCAAGCTCCTACAATGAGCAGTTCTTC
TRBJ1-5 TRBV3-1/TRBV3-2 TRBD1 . CASSRGGQGHSNQPQHF TGTGCCAGCAGCCGCGGAGGACAGGGACACAGCAATCAGCCCCAGCATTTT
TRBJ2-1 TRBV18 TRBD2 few CASSPQSGEYNEQFF TGTGCCAGCTCACCTCAAAGCGGGGAATACAATGAGCAGTTCTTC
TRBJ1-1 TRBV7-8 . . CASSLVFGTGVTEAFF TGTGCCAGCAGCTTAGTTTTCGGGACCGGGGTTACTGAAGCTTTCTTT
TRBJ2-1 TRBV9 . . CASSVVGNQYDEQFF TGTGCCAGCAGCGTAGTCGGGAATCAATACGATGAGCAGTTCTTC